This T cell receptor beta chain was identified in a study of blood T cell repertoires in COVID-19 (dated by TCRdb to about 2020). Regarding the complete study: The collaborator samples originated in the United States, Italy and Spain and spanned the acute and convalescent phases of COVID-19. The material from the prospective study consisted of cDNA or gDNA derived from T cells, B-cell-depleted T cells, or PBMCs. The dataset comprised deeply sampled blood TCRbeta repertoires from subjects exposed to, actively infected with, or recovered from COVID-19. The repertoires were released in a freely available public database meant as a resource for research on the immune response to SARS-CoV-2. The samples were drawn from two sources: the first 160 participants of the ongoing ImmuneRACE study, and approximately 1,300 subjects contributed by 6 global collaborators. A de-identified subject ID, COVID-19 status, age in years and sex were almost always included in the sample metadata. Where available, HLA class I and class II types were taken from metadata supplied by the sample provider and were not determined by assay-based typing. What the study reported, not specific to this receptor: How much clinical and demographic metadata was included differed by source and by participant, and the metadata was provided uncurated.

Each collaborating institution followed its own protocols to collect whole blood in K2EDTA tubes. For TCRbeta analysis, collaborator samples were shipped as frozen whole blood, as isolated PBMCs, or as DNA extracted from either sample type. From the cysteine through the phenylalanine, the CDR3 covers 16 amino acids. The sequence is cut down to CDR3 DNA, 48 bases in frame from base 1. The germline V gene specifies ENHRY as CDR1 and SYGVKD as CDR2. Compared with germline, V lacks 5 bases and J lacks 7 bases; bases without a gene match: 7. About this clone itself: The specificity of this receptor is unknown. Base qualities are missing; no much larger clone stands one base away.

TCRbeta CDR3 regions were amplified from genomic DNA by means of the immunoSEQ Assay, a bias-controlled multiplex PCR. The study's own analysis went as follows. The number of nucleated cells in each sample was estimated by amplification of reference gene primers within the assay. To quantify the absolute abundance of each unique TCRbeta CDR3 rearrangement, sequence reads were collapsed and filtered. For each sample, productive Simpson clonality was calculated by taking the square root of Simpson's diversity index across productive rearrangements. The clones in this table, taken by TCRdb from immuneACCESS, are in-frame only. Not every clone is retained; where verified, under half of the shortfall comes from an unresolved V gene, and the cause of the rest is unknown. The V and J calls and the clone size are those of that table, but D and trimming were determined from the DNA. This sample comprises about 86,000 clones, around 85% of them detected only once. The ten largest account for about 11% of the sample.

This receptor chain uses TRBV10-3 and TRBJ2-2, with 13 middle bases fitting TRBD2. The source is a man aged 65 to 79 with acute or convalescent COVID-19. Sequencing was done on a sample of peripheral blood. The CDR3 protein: CAISSGTSGVGGELFF. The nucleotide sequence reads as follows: TGTGCCATCAGTTCCGGGACTAGCGGGGTTGGCGGGGAGCTGTTTTTT.